One sample yielded the 10 T cell receptor beta chains listed below, sequenced in a study of early stage breast cancer tumors (dated by TCRdb to 2015 to 2018). The method was the immunoSEQ multiplex PCR assay. TCRdb re-hosts the immuneACCESS table, in-frame sequences only. Its copies lack some clones; in the studies checked, an unresolved V gene accounts for under half of them, and the cause for the rest is not known. The sample has around 40,000 clones on record, around 70% of them singletons. In total, the top ten clones hold about 6.8% of the sample. The sequenced material came from blood. These receptors originate from a person between 55 and 70 years old with breast cancer.

The chain recombines TRBV6-1 with TRBJ2-3, with TRBD2 matching 12 bases. V lost 6 bases to trimming and J lost 8 bases; unmatched junction nucleotides: 9. In germline, CDR1 is MNHNS, CDR2 SASEGT. CDR3 length: 15 amino acids. The CDR3 loop is CASRLLAGGDPTQYF. The CDR3 DNA reads TGTGCCAGCAGGCTACTAGCGGGGGGAGATCCTACGCAGTATTTT.

This clone was picked up one time. This chain connects TRBV5-5 to TRBJ2-1; 8 bases line up with TRBD1. V dropped 0 bases and J dropped 5; count of bases not matched to a gene: 4. The CDR3 spans 15 residues. Looked up from germline, CDR1 is SGHKS and CDR2 is YYEKEE (reference sequence). The CDR3 loop reads CASSLGQGWDNEQFF. As DNA, the CDR3 is TGTGCCAGCAGCTTGGGACAGGGGTGGGACAATGAGCAGTTCTTC.

The chain is built from TRBV19 and TRBJ1-2; 7 bases map to TRBD1. Per the germline V gene, CDR1 is LNHDA and CDR2 is SQIVND (reference sequence). V shed 5 bases, J shed 2 bases, and the junction held 5 bases outside the gene matches. The CDR3 is 14 residues long. CDR3 DNA sequence: TGTGCCAGTAGTTGGGGACAGACAAACTATGGCTACACCTTC. Its protein product is CASSWGQTNYGYTF.

This CDR3 is CASSVDKNYEQYF. As DNA, the CDR3 is TGCGCCAGCAGCGTAGACAAGAACTACGAGCAGTACTTC. The chain joins TRBV5-1 to TRBJ2-7, with D hard to call. V lost 4 bases to trimming and J lost 3 bases, with 11 bases between them. The CDR3 length is 13 residues. Germline CDR1 reads SGHRS; CDR2 reads YFSETQ. The variable domain in full, completed from reference TRBV5-1 and TRBJ2-7, reads KAGVTQTPRYLIKTRGQQVTLSCSPISGHRSVSWYQQTPGQGLQFLFEYFSETQRNKGNFPGRFSGRQFSNSRSEMNVSTLELGDSALYLCASSVDKNYEQYFGPGTRLTVT.

The V gene is TRBV11-1, the J gene TRBJ2-5, with D possibly being TRBD1 (5 bases). Germline V gene sequence: CDR1 SGHAT, CDR2 FQDESV (reference sequence). CDR3 size: 16 residues. Trimming stripped 2 bases from V and 2 bases from J, with 15 bases between. In DNA form, the CDR3 reads TGTGCCAGCAGCTTAAGACTCGTGGGGCGGCAAGAGACCCAGTACTTC. It specifies CASSLRLVGRQETQYF.

The chain joins TRBV9 to TRBJ2-3, with unresolved D. The CDR3 extends over 14 amino acids. The V and J ends lost 4 bases and 1 base respectively, with 10 bases between them. From germline, CDR1 is SGDLS and CDR2 YYNGEE. The DNA of the CDR3 is TGTGCCAGCAGCCCCGGCCCCGGCACAGATACGCAGTATTTT. This encodes CASSPGPGTDTQYF. The complete variable domain, with remaining parts taken from reference TRBV9 and TRBJ2-3, reads DSGVTQTPKHLITATGQRVTLRCSPRSGDLSVYWYQQSLDQGLQFLIQYYNGEERAKGNILERFSAQQFPDLHSELNLSSLELGDSALYFCASSPGPGTDTQYFGPGTRLTVL.

V usage is TRBV10-3 and J usage is TRBJ1-1; D remains ambiguous. There are 12 residues in the CDR3. CDR1 ENHRY and CDR2 SYGVKD come from the germline V gene. Trimming took off 11 bases at V and 3 bases at J, with 13 bases between the two ends. This chain's CDR3 is CAAGWEDTEAFF. DNA for the CDR3: TGTGCCGCGGGCTGGGAGGACACTGAAGCTTTCTTT.

In nucleotides, the CDR3 is TGTGCCAGCAGCTTGGTCGAGAGGGGCTATGGCTACACCTTC. This sequence encodes CASSLVERGYGYTF. This chain connects TRBV5-6 to TRBJ1-2; TRBD1 is a possible D gene (5 bases). Germline CDR1 and CDR2: SGHDT and YYEEEE. This CDR3 comprises 14 residues. The ends were cut back, 0 bases at V and 4 bases at J, with 10 bases in the middle.

The chain employs TRBV7-9 and TRBJ2-3; unclear D gene. The germline V gene has CDR1 SEHNR and CDR2 FQNEAQ (reference sequence). The CDR3 totals 12 residues. The V end was cut by 2 bases, the J end by 0 bases, with 0 bases between. As DNA, the CDR3 is TGTGCCAGCAGCTTAAGCACAGATACGCAGTATTTT. This sequence encodes CASSLSTDTQYF.

The CDR3 loop is CASSLAGGSGANVLTF. CDR3 DNA: TGTGCCAGCAGCTTAGCGGGGGGCTCTGGGGCCAACGTCCTGACTTTC. The V and J genes are TRBV7-9 and TRBJ2-6; possibly TRBD2 for D (6 bases). This CDR3 region has 16 residues. Germline V lookup: CDR1 SEHNR, CDR2 FQNEAQ (reference sequence). V shed 0 bases and J shed 0 bases, with 6 bases lying between them.